A selection of T cell receptor beta chains follows, all from one sample in a study of blood T cell repertoires in COVID-19. TCRdb's copy holds only in-frame clones and misses some; the assay was immunoSEQ multiplex PCR. The sample lists about 24,000 clones, roughly nine tenths occurring once. The sample comprised peripheral blood. The source is a man aged 65-85 years with acute or convalescent COVID-19. The CDR3 runs from the conserved cysteine through the conserved F or W. Each record gives: V gene, D gene, J gene, clone size, CDR3 DNA, CDR3 protein. The D gene is left open where the match is weak. The listing skips clone size in some rows; elsewhere it reads once, few, many or a size class.

V: TRBV10-3; D: NA; J: TRBJ2-1; size: NA; DNA: TGTGCCATCAGTGAGTCCATCACAGGGAACCTTTACAATGAGCAGTTCTTC; CDR3: CAISESITGNLYNEQFF
V: TRBV18; D: NA; J: TRBJ2-1; size: NA; DNA: TGTGCCAGCTCTCTAAATCAGGGTCTTTCCGGCAATGAGCAGTTCTTC; CDR3: CASSLNQGLSGNEQFF
V: TRBV28; D: NA; J: TRBJ1-1; size: NA; DNA: TGTGCCAGCGCCCTTTTGAGCATGAACACTGAAGCTTTCTTT; CDR3: CASALLSMNTEAFF
V: TRBV2; D: TRBD1; J: TRBJ2-2; size: NA; DNA: TGTGCCAGCAGTCTACAGGGGGCAGTAAACACCGGGGAGCTGTTTTTT; CDR3: CASSLQGAVNTGELFF
V: TRBV3-1/TRBV3-2; D: NA; J: TRBJ1-2; size: few; DNA: TGTGCCAGCAGCCACCGCAACGGGGGAGGCTACACCTTC; CDR3: CASSHRNGGGYTF
V: TRBV24-1; D: NA; J: TRBJ2-1; size: NA; DNA: TGTGCCACCAGGGGCCGTCTATACAATGAGCAGTTCTTC; CDR3: CATRGRLYNEQFF
V: TRBV24-1; D: TRBD2; J: TRBJ2-1; size: NA; DNA: TGTGCCACCAGTGACAACGGACTAGCGGGAGGGACGAGCTCCTACAATGAGCAGTTCTTC; CDR3: CATSDNGLAGGTSSYNEQFF
V: TRBV5-1; D: TRBD1; J: TRBJ2-7; size: NA; DNA: TGCGCCAGCAGCCTGACAGGGAGCTCCTACGAGCAGTACTTC; CDR3: CASSLTGSSYEQYF
V: TRBV3-1/TRBV3-2; D: NA; J: TRBJ1-2; size: NA; DNA: TGTGCCAGCAGCCAACCAGGGCCCGCTAACTATGGCTACACCTTC; CDR3: CASSQPGPANYGYTF
V: TRBV10-3; D: TRBD2; J: TRBJ2-1; size: NA; DNA: TGTGCCATCAGGGTGGGACTAGGCCTCGGCTATGAGCAGTTCTTC; CDR3: CAIRVGLGLGYEQFF
V: TRBV25-1; D: NA; J: TRBJ1-1; size: NA; DNA: TGTGCCAGCAGTGAAGTCGGGGGAATAGCTTTCTTT; CDR3: CASSEVGGIAFF
V: TRBV24-1; D: NA; J: TRBJ2-3; size: NA; DNA: TGTGCCACCAGTGATCGGGGGGCTAGCACAGATACGCAGTATTTT; CDR3: CATSDRGASTDTQYF
V: TRBV3-1/TRBV3-2; D: NA; J: TRBJ1-5; size: NA; DNA: TGTGCCAGCAGTCAGGCAGGGAGGGGGGATAGGCCCCAGCATTTT; CDR3: CASSQAGRGDRPQHF
V: TRBV10-1; D: NA; J: TRBJ2-3; size: once; DNA: TGCGCCAGCAGTGTACGGCCTAGTGGCACAGATACGCAGTATTTT; CDR3: CASSVRPSGTDTQYF
V: TRBV18; D: NA; J: TRBJ2-6; size: NA; DNA: TGTGCCAGCTCACCAGAACAGGCACAAGGATCTGGGGCCAACGTCCTGACTTTC; CDR3: CASSPEQAQGSGANVLTF
V: TRBV10-3; D: TRBD1; J: TRBJ2-1; size: NA; DNA: TGTGCCATCAGTGAAGGGACAGGGGGCTCTTACAATGAGCAGTTCTTC; CDR3: CAISEGTGGSYNEQFF
V: TRBV27; D: TRBD1; J: TRBJ2-2; size: NA; DNA: TGTGCCAGCAGTTTATCCTGGGACAGTCTCACCGGGGAGCTGTTTTTT; CDR3: CASSLSWDSLTGELFF
V: TRBV4-1; D: NA; J: TRBJ2-1; size: few; DNA: TGCGCCAGCAGCCAAGCCCTTTATAGCGTAAACAGCTCCTACAATGAGCAGTTCTTC; CDR3: CASSQALYSVNSSYNEQFF
V: TRBV29-1; D: TRBD2; J: TRBJ2-1; size: NA; DNA: TGCAGCGCCCGTAGCGGGAGTGGAGCATTTGCCCGACTAGGCCATGAGCAGTTCTTC; CDR3: CSARSGSGAFARLGHEQFF
V: TRBV18; D: TRBD1; J: TRBJ2-5; size: NA; DNA: TGTGCCAGCTCACGACAGGGGCTCCAGCGGGAGACCCAGTACTTC; CDR3: CASSRQGLQRETQYF
V: TRBV4-2; D: TRBD2; J: TRBJ2-5; size: NA; DNA: TGTGCCAGCAGCCGAGGGACTAGCGGGGGGATCCAAGAGACCCAGTACTTC; CDR3: CASSRGTSGGIQETQYF
V: TRBV29-1; D: NA; J: TRBJ2-7; size: NA; DNA: TGCAGCGTTGAAGGGCAGGGGTTAGGCGAGCAGTACTTC; CDR3: CSVEGQGLGEQYF
V: TRBV9; D: TRBD2; J: TRBJ2-5; size: NA; DNA: TGTGCCAGCAGCTACAGCGGGGGGGCGGAGACCCAGTACTTC; CDR3: CASSYSGGAETQYF
V: TRBV5-6; D: NA; J: TRBJ1-2; size: NA; DNA: TGTGCCAGCAGCTTGCCGGGCAGGGCTAATGGCTACACCTTC; CDR3: CASSLPGRANGYTF
V: TRBV9; D: NA; J: TRBJ2-2; size: NA; DNA: TGTGCCAGCAGCGTCTCAGGGACCGGGGAGCTGTTTTTT; CDR3: CASSVSGTGELFF
V: TRBV5-6; D: NA; J: TRBJ1-3; size: NA; DNA: TGTGCCAGCAGCTTACCTCGACGGACAGCTGGAAACACCATATATTTT; CDR3: CASSLPRRTAGNTIYF
V: TRBV6-5; D: NA; J: TRBJ2-5; size: NA; DNA: TGTGCCAGCAGGGGGAGGTCCGGGGTCGAGACCCAGTACTTC; CDR3: CASRGRSGVETQYF
V: TRBV6-4; D: TRBD1; J: TRBJ1-2; size: NA; DNA: TGTGCCAGCAGGAAGGGGACCCGGGGGACAGTCTCCTTC; CDR3: CASRKGTRGTVSF
V: TRBV28; D: NA; J: TRBJ1-2; size: NA; DNA: TGTGCCAGCAGTTTAAACCGGCAGGGCGTCTACTGGGGCTATGGCTACACCTTC; CDR3: CASSLNRQGVYWGYGYTF
V: TRBV9; D: TRBD2; J: TRBJ2-5; size: NA; DNA: TGTGCCAGCAGCCGAGGGATCCTAGCGGGGGGGCGGGAGACCCAGTACTTC; CDR3: CASSRGILAGGRETQYF
V: TRBV7-2; D: TRBD2; J: TRBJ2-1; size: NA; DNA: TGTGCCAGCAGCTTAGTCGGAGGGCGGGGGGGCCAAGGTGAGCAGTTCTTC; CDR3: CASSLVGGRGGQGEQFF
V: TRBV27; D: TRBD1; J: TRBJ2-7; size: NA; DNA: TGTGCCAGCAGTGTGACTCGACAGGGGGCGCCAGGGGGGGAGTCCGATTTTACCTACGAGCAGTACTTC; CDR3: CASSVTRQGAPGGESDFTYEQYF
V: TRBV6-8; D: NA; J: TRBJ1-5; size: NA; DNA: TGTGCCAGCAGTCTCAAAGGGCGGGGCACCTCGTATCAGCCCCAGCATTTT; CDR3: CASSLKGRGTSYQPQHF
V: TRBV6-5; D: TRBD1; J: TRBJ2-1; size: NA; DNA: TGTGCCAGCAGTTACCGGACAGGGGAGGGGCAGTTCTTC; CDR3: CASSYRTGEGQFF
V: TRBV6-5; D: NA; J: TRBJ1-5; size: NA; DNA: TGTGCCAGCAGTTACTTCTTGAGGAGCAATCAGCCCCAGCATTTT; CDR3: CASSYFLRSNQPQHF
V: TRBV15; D: NA; J: TRBJ1-4; size: NA; DNA: TGTGCCACCAGCAGAACAGGGTGGGCTAATGAAAAACTGTTTTTT; CDR3: CATSRTGWANEKLFF
V: TRBV3-1/TRBV3-2; D: TRBD1; J: TRBJ2-4; size: NA; DNA: TGTGCCAGCAGCCCTATCGACAGGGCCGACATTCAGTACTTC; CDR3: CASSPIDRADIQYF
V: TRBV29-1; D: NA; J: TRBJ2-7; size: NA; DNA: TGCAGCGTCGGCCAGAGCGGTGCCTACGAGCAGTACTTC; CDR3: CSVGQSGAYEQYF
V: TRBV14; D: NA; J: TRBJ2-7; size: NA; DNA: TGTGCCAGCAGTCTTTATCAGCGGGCGTCCTACGAGCAGTACTTC; CDR3: CASSLYQRASYEQYF
V: TRBV10-3; D: NA; J: TRBJ2-5; size: NA; DNA: TGTGCCACCGCCTACGGGGACAACCAAGAGACCCAGTACTTC; CDR3: CATAYGDNQETQYF
V: TRBV6-5; D: NA; J: TRBJ2-2; size: NA; DNA: TGTGCCAGCGGGGGGGCCATCGCCGGGGAGCTGTTTTTT; CDR3: CASGGAIAGELFF
V: TRBV7-2; D: NA; J: TRBJ2-2; size: NA; DNA: TGTGCCAGCAGCTTAGAGGCGGGAAACACCGGGGAGCTGTTTTTT; CDR3: CASSLEAGNTGELFF
V: TRBV19; D: NA; J: TRBJ2-5; size: NA; DNA: TGTGCCAGTAATCGGCGGGGTCAAGAGACCCAGTACTTC; CDR3: CASNRRGQETQYF
V: TRBV25-1; D: NA; J: TRBJ2-7; size: NA; DNA: TGTGCCAGCAGTGAATTCCTCGAGCAGTACTTC; CDR3: CASSEFLEQYF
V: TRBV6-5; D: NA; J: TRBJ2-1; size: NA; DNA: TGTGCCAGCAGCCAACGGGATAGTGCCTACAATGAGCAGTTCTTC; CDR3: CASSQRDSAYNEQFF
V: TRBV10-3; D: NA; J: TRBJ1-2; size: NA; DNA: TGTGCCATCAGTGTCCAACAGGGATATGGCTACACCTTC; CDR3: CAISVQQGYGYTF
V: TRBV19; D: NA; J: TRBJ1-2; size: NA; DNA: TGTGCCAGACTCCCAGACAGAGTCTATGGCTACACCTTC; CDR3: CARLPDRVYGYTF
V: TRBV14; D: TRBD1; J: TRBJ1-2; size: NA; DNA: TGTGCCAGCAGCGGCGACAGGGCACCTAACTATGGCTACACCTTC; CDR3: CASSGDRAPNYGYTF
V: TRBV5-4; D: TRBD2; J: TRBJ2-5; size: NA; DNA: TGTGCCAGCAGCCCTGGGGGGCCTAGCGGGGGCCTCAGGCGGACCCAGTACTTC; CDR3: CASSPGGPSGGLRRTQYF
V: TRBV2; D: NA; J: TRBJ2-5; size: few; DNA: TGTGCCAGCAGTGTACAGGGAAGACTTGTGGAGACCCAGTACTTC; CDR3: CASSVQGRLVETQYF
V: TRBV5-8; D: NA; J: TRBJ2-7; size: NA; DNA: TGTGCCAGCAGCTTGATGCAGGGGACGATACCCTACGAGCAGTACTTC; CDR3: CASSLMQGTIPYEQYF
V: TRBV18; D: TRBD2; J: TRBJ2-1; size: once; DNA: TGTGCCAGCTCACCGGAGGAGAAGCGGGGAGCCTACAATGAGCAGTTCTTC; CDR3: CASSPEEKRGAYNEQFF
V: TRBV15; D: TRBD1; J: TRBJ2-1; size: NA; DNA: TGTGCCACCAGCGGTGGCAACAGGGGGGTCTACAATGAGCAGTTCTTC; CDR3: CATSGGNRGVYNEQFF
V: TRBV5-1; D: TRBD1; J: TRBJ1-1; size: NA; DNA: TGCGCCAGCAGCCCAACAGGGGGTCACACTGAAGCTTTCTTT; CDR3: CASSPTGGHTEAFF
V: TRBV19; D: NA; J: TRBJ2-1; size: NA; DNA: TGTGCCAGTAGTATGGAGGCTAGGAGCTACAATGAGCAGTTCTTC; CDR3: CASSMEARSYNEQFF
V: TRBV21-1; D: NA; J: TRBJ2-7; size: NA; DNA: TGTGCCAGCAGCAGCTTATGCGGCGGGGGGGCTAGGTACCTTAGCGAGCAGTACTTC; CDR3: CASSSLCGGGARYLSEQYF
V: TRBV7-3; D: NA; J: TRBJ1-1; size: NA; DNA: TGTGCCAGCAGCCCGACCGGGACATTGGCCGCTAACACTGAAGCTTTCTTT; CDR3: CASSPTGTLAANTEAFF